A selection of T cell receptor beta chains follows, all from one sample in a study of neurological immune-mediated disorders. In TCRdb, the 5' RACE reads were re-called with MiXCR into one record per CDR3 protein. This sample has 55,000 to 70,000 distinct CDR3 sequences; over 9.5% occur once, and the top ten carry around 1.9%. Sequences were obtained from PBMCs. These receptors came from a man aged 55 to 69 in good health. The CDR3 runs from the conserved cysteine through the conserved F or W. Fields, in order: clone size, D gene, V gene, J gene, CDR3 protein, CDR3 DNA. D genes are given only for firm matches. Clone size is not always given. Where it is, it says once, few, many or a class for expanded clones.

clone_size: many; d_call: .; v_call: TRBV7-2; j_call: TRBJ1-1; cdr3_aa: CASSLVGIGGTEAFF; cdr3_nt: TGTGCCAGCAGCTTAGTAGGGATCGGGGGCACTGAAGCTTTCTTT
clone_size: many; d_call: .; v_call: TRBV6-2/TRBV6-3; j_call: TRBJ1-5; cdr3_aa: CASSYYSGNQPQHF; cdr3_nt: TGTGCCAGCAGTTACTATAGCGGTAATCAGCCCCAGCATTTT
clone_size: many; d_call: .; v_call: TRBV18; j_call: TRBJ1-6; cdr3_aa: CASSSTESPLHF; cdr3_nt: TGTGCCAGCTCATCGACAGAATCACCCCTCCACTTT
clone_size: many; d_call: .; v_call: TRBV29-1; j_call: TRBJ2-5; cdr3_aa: CSVHLTSETQYF; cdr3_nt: TGCAGCGTCCATTTAACTAGCGAGACCCAGTACTTC
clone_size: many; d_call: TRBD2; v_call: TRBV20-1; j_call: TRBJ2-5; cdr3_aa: CSAGTSKETQYF; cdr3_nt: TGCAGTGCGGGGACTAGCAAAGAGACCCAGTACTTC
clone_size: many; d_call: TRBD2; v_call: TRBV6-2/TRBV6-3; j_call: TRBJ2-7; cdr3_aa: CASKTSGATYEQYF; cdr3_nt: TGTGCCAGCAAGACTAGCGGGGCTACCTACGAGCAGTACTTC
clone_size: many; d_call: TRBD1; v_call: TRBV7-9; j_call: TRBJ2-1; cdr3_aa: CASSLAVTGGIGEQFF; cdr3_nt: TGTGCCAGCAGCTTAGCGGTGACAGGGGGAATCGGTGAGCAGTTCTTC
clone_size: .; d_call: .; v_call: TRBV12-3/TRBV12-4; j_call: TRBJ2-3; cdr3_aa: CASKRSTDTQYF; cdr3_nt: TGTGCCAGCAAGAGGAGCACAGATACGCAGTATTTT
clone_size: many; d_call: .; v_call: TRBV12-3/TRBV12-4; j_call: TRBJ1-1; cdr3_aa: CASSSRLDTEAFF; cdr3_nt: TGTGCCAGCAGTTCGAGACTGGACACTGAAGCTTTCTTT
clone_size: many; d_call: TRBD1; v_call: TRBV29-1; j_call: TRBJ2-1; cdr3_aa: CSVGGQVDEQFF; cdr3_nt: TGCAGCGTTGGGGGACAGGTCGATGAGCAGTTCTTC
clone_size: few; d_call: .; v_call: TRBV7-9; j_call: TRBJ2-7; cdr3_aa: CASSLWDSYEQYF; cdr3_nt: TGTGCCAGCAGCTTGTGGGACTCCTACGAGCAGTACTTC
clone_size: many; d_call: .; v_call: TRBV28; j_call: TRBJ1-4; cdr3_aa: CASSLRVEKLFF; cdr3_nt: TGTGCCAGCAGTTTAAGGGTCGAAAAACTGTTTTTT
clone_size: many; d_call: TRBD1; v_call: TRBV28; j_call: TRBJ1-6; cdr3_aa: CASETQGAGLGSPLHF; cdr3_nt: TGTGCCAGCGAAACACAGGGGGCGGGGCTTGGTTCACCCCTCCACTTT
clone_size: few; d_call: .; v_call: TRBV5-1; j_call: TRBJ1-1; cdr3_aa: CASTRTDYMNTEAFF; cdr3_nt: TGCGCCAGCACCCGGACGGATTATATGAACACTGAAGCTTTCTTT
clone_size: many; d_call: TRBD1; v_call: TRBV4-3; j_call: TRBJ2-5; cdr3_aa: CASSQETGGRWETQYF; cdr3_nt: TGCGCCAGCAGCCAAGAGACAGGGGGCAGGTGGGAGACCCAGTACTTC